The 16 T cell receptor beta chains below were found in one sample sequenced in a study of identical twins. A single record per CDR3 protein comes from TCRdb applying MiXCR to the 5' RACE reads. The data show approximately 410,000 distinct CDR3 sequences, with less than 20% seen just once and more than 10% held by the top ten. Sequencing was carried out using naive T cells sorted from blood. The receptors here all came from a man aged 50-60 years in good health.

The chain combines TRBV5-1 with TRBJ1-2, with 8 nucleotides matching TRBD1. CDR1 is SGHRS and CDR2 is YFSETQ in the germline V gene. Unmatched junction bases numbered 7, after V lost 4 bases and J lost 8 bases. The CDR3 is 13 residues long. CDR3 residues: CASSGPDREGYTF. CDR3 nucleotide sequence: TGCGCCAGCAGCGGCCCGGACAGGGAGGGCTACACCTTC. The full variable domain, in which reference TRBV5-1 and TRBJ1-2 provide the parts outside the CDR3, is KAGVTQTPRYLIKTRGQQVTLSCSPISGHRSVSWYQQTPGQGLQFLFEYFSETQRNKGNFPGRFSGRQFSNSRSEMNVSTLELGDSALYLCASSGPDREGYTFGSGTRLTVV.

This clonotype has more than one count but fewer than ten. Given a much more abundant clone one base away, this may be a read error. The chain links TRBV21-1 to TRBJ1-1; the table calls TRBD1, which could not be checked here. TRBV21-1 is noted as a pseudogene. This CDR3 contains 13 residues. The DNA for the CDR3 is TGTGCCAGCAGGAGGGGTATGAACACTGAAGCTTTCTTT. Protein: CASRRGMNTEAFF.

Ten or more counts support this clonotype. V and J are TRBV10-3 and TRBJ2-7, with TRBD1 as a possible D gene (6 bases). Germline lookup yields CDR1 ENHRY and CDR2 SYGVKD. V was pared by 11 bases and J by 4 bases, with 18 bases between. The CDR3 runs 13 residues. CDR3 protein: CAGSDIQGYEQYF. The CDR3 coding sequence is TGTGCCGGCTCAGATATCCAGGGGTACGAGCAGTACTTC.

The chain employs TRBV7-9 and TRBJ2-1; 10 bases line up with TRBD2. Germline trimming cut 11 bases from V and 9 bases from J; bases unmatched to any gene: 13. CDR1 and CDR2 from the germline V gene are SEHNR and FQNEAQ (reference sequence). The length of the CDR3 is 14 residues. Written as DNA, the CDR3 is TGTGCCCTCCTCCTAGCGGGAGCCCACGGTGAGCAGTTCTTC. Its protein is CALLLAGAHGEQFF. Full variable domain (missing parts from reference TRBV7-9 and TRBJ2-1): DTGVSQNPRHKITKRGQNVTFRCDPISEHNRLYWYRQTLGQGPEFLTYFQNEAQLEKSRLLSDRFSAERPKGSFSTLEIQRTEQGDSAMYLCALLLAGAHGEQFFGPGTRLTVL.

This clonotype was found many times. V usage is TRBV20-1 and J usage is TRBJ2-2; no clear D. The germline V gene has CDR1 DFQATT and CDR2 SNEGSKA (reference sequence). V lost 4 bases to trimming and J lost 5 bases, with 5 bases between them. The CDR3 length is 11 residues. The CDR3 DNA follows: TGCAGTGCTACTAGTACCGGGGAGCTGTTTTTT. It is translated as CSATSTGELFF.

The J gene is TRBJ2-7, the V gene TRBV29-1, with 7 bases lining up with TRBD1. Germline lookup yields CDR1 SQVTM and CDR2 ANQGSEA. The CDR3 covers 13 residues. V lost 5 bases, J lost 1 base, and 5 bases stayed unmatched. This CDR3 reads CSVLPGGSYEQYF. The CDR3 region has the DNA TGCAGCGTTTTGCCAGGGGGTTCCTACGAGCAGTACTTC.

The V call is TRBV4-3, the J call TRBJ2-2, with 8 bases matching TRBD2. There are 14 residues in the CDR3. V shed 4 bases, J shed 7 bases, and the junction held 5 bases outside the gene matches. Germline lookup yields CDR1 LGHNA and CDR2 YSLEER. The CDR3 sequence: CASSPGSGNGELFF. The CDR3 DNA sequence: TGCGCCAGCAGCCCTGGTAGCGGGAACGGGGAGCTGTTTTTT.

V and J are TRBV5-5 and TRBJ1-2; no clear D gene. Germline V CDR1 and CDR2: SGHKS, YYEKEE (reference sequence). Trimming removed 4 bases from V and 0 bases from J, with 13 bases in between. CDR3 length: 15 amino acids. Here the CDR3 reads CASSAVLLTNYGYTF. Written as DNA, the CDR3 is TGTGCCAGCAGCGCGGTCTTGCTGACTAACTATGGCTACACCTTC.

Written as DNA, the CDR3 is TGCAGTGCAGAGGACAGGGACACTGAAGCTTTCTTT. Translated: CSAEDRDTEAFF. The chain employs TRBV20-1 and TRBJ1-1, with 8 bases that match TRBD1. This CDR3 has 12 residues. Per germline, CDR1 DFQATT and CDR2 SNEGSKA (reference sequence). V dropped 6 bases and J dropped 3; count of bases not matched to a gene: 3.

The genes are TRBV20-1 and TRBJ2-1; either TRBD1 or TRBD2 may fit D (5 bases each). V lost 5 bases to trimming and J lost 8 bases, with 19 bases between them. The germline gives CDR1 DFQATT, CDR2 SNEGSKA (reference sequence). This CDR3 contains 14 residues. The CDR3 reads CSAPNRGTSYEQFF. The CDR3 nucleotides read TGCAGTGCTCCAAACCGGGGCACGTCCTATGAGCAGTTCTTC.

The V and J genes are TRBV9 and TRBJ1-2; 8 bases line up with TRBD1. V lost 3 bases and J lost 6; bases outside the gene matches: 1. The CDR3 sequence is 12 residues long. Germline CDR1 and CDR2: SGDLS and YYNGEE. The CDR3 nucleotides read TGTGCCAGCAGCGGGACAGGGCATGGCTACACCTTC. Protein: CASSGTGHGYTF.

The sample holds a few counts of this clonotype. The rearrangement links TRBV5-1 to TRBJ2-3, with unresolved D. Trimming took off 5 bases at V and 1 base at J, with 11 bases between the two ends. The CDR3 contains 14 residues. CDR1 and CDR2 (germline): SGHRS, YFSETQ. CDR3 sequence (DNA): TGCGCCAGCAGAAATACCCTAGGCACAGATACGCAGTATTTT. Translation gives CASRNTLGTDTQYF.

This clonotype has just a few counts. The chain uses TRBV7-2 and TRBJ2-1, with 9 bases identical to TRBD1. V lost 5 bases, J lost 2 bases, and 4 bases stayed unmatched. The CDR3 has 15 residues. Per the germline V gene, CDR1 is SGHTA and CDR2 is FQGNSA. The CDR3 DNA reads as TGTGCCAGCAGCCCAGGACAGGGGCCCTACAATGAGCAGTTCTTC. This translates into CASSPGQGPYNEQFF.

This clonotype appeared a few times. The CDR3 bases are TGTGCCAGCAGCTTAAATTGGCTTTCCGGGGAGCTGTTTTTT. Its translation is CASSLNWLSGELFF. This chain uses TRBV7-2 with TRBJ2-2, with D uncertain. The CDR3 loop spans 14 amino acids. Trimming shortened V by 2 bases and J by 6 bases, and 10 bases separated the two germline ends. Germline V lookup: CDR1 SGHTA, CDR2 FQGNSA.

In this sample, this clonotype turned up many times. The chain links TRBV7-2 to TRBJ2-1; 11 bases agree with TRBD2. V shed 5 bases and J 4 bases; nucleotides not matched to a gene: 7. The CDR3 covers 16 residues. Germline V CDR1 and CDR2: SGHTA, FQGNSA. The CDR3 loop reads CASSRYGTSGYNEQFF. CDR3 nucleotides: TGTGCCAGCAGCCGATACGGGACTAGCGGTTACAATGAGCAGTTCTTC.

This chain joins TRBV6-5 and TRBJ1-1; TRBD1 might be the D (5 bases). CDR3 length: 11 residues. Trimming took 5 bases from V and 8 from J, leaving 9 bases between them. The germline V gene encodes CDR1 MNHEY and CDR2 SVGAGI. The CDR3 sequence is CASSAGQEAFF. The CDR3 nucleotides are TGTGCCAGCAGTGCGGGGCAGGAAGCTTTCTTT.